This record looks at one TCR beta chain sequence and its context. The target antigen is unknown. The CDR3 runs 13 residues. Germline lookup yields CDR1 SQVTM and CDR2 ANQGSEA. Deletions cut 4 bases from V and 0 bases from J, with 6 bases between. The data belong to a study of beta chain features in type 1 diabetes. Whole-study findings and limits: VDJ junctions in type 1 diabetes patients carried more deletions and fewer insertions. In all four CD4+ subsets, TCRB CDR3 length was significantly, moderately reduced in type 1 diabetes. When cDNA is sequenced, cells with high TCR expression could be over-represented.

The entirety of the isolated RNA underwent reverse transcription, so expressed TCRB transcripts were sequenced. Assay used: immunoSEQ multiplex PCR; TCRdb lists only in-frame clones, some missing. This sample has about 150,000 clones; approximately 8% occur once, and the top ten carry roughly 0.97%. The specimen sequenced was central memory CD4+ T cells from blood. This chain uses TRBV29-1 with TRBJ1-4, with a possible D match to TRBD1 (6 bases). This sequence was found in a woman in her thirties or forties with type 1 diabetes. This chain's CDR3 is CSVGQATNEKLFF. CDR3 sequence (DNA): TGCAGCGTTGGACAGGCAACTAATGAAAAACTGTTTTTT.